This T cell receptor beta chain was profiled in a study of T-cell reconstitution after alpha-beta-depleted transplantation in children (dated by TCRdb to about 2016). About the investigation overall: Using TCR repertoire profiling, the study quantitatively followed how T-cell immune reconstitution unfolded in children after TCRalphabeta/CD19-depleted allogeneic hematopoietic cell transplantation.

Interpreted using the paper, the treatment or condition label stands for: allogeneic hematopoietic cell transplantation with graft depleted of TCRalphabeta T cells and CD19 B cells. TCRalphabeta/CD19-depleted allogeneic hematopoietic cell grafts were given to the transplant recipients, all of whom were children. Libraries were built with PCR. The listed sequencing device is Illumina HiSeq 2500. Molecular barcoding was employed in the preparation of TCR libraries, with unique molecular identifiers being used to normalize TCRbeta repertoire quantification. The public reads were reprocessed in TCRdb via fastp at Q25 and MiXCR, keeping in-frame beta chains. Entries that share a CDR3 protein sequence are merged under the most common genes and DNA. The sample has over 450,000 distinct CDR3 sequences on record, approximately 10% of them singletons. In total, the top ten clones hold around 2% of the sample.

Reading from cysteine to phenylalanine, the CDR3 counts 14 amino acids. This entry keeps only the CDR3 DNA: 42 bases, framed from base 1. V loses 0 bases, J loses 4 bases, and the germline ends lie 7 bases apart. CDR1 and CDR2 (SGDLS, YYNGEE) derive from the germline V gene. This clonotype was observed many times. Its antigen is unknown. Per-nucleotide qualities are absent, and no much larger clonotype sits a single base away. General findings and caveats noted by the study authors: The apparently early recovery of alphabetaT-cell counts about two months after transplant reportedly depended on only several hundred rapidly expanded clones that came from non-depleted graft cells. In some patients, the high TCRbeta diversity seen at day 60 was put down to recipient T cells and intrathymic progenitors that had survived conditioning. Hyperexpanded clone frequencies declined over subsequent months; after one year, T-cell counts and TCRbeta diversity were mostly attributed to newly produced T cells.

The TCR was taken from a child aged 2-15 years with inherited bone marrow failure, due to receive a stem cell transplant. The chain was built from TRBV9 and TRBJ2-2, with the D gene not clear enough to name. Here the sequenced sample was PBMCs, taken before TCRalphabeta/CD19-depleted stem cell transplant. CDR3 protein: CASSVEGSTGELFF. The DNA sequence reads TGTGCCAGCAGCGTAGAGGGTAGCACCGGGGAGCTGTTTTTT.